This T cell receptor beta chain was documented in a study of PD-1 blockade in classical Hodgkin lymphoma. Whole-study findings and limits: Lower baseline TCR diversity marked trial partial responders and progressors. Baseline TCR diversity was reportedly lower in newly diagnosed patients than healthy donors. Anyone who began nivolumab under 1 year after ASCT was excluded.

As regards this clone: Its specificity is unknown.

Time point in this sample: cycle 4 day 1 (C4D1), after five to seven weeks of nivolumab. Every patient was affected by relapse after autologous stem cell transplantation, while exposure to brentuximab vedotin was not uniform. Classification of best responses gave complete response, partial response or progressive disease. The CDR3 consists of 14 residues. V lost 0 bases to trimming and J lost 0 bases, with 7 bases between them. The germline CDR1 and CDR2 sequences are SGHRS and YFSETQ. Measured with immunoSEQ multiplex PCR; TCRdb has only the in-frame clones, and not every one. Found here are 100,000 or so clones, around 90% of them singletons; the top ten hold 15% to 20%.

The chain employs TRBV5-1 and TRBJ2-7, with D unclear. Sequenced here: peripheral blood mononuclear cells (PBMCs), sampled before the fourth cycle of nivolumab. The origin of this receptor is a human donor with classical Hodgkin lymphoma. The CDR3: CASSLVDNSYEQYF. As DNA, the CDR3 is TGCGCCAGCAGCTTGGTCGACAACTCCTACGAGCAGTACTTC.